This T cell receptor beta chain was retrieved from a study of T cell repertoires in cytomegalovirus infection. The trim removed 4 bases at V and 8 bases at J, leaving 8 bases unmatched. This CDR3 contains 16 residues. In germline, CDR1 is KGHDR, CDR2 SFDVKD. In regard to this clonotype: The antigen remains unidentified.

TCRdb reprocessed the reads via MiXCR and lists one record per CDR3 protein. The sample records 650,000 to 900,000 distinct CDR3 sequences, 25% to 30% being singletons. Specimen: cultured CD8+ T cells from PBMCs, collected from culture after CMV antigen stimulation. This rearrangement joins TRBV24-1 to TRBJ2-1; 12 bases match TRBD2. This TCR came from a human donor in good health (CMV status not recorded). Some clones in this sample may be carry-over from other donors' samples. CDR3 nucleotide sequence: TGTGCCACCAGTGAGAGGACTAGCGGGGAAGTAGATGAGCAGTTCTTC. Translated, it gives CATSERTSGEVDEQFF.